The T cell receptor beta chain described here comes from a study of Ad26.COV2.S vaccination and SARS-CoV-2 variants. Broader study findings: Considerable breadth of spike-specific CD8+ and CD4+ T cell responses has reportedly been documented following vaccination.

This table comes from immunoSEQ multiplex PCR, and its TCRdb copy is limited to in-frame clones, with some not included. Seen here are 350,000 to 450,000 clones, under 95% observed once, and the top ten hold 3% to 4%. From germline, CDR1 is SGHNT and CDR2 YYREEE (reference sequence). With V trimmed by 4 bases and J by 7 bases, 9 bases remained unmatched. CDR3 size: 14 residues. This clone was seen only a few times. Its antigen is undetermined. The gene calls are TRBV5-4 and TRBJ1-2; 8 nucleotides agree with TRBD1. The clonotype was recovered from a human donor who had recovered from COVID-19. Specimen: peripheral blood, collected after recovery from COVID-19. CDR3 nucleotide sequence: TGTGCCAGCAGCCCCGACAGGGGATTGTTTGGCTACACCTTC. Encoded protein: CASSPDRGLFGYTF.